A single sample gave rise to the 9 T cell receptor beta chains below, sequenced in a study of cytomegalovirus exposure and HLA in healthy donors. PCR employed 60 Vbeta and 13 Jbeta primers. TCRdb's copy holds only in-frame clones and misses some; the assay was immunoSEQ multiplex PCR. The sample lists about 160,000 clones, 65% to 85% occurring once. Input material: PBMCs. Receptors originate from a woman between 25 and 40 years old in good health and CMV-seropositive.

The chain recombines TRBV6-6 with TRBJ2-7; the D gene is possibly TRBD1 (6 bases). The CDR3 length is 14 residues. CDR1 MNHNY and CDR2 SVGAGI come from the germline V gene (reference sequence). V lost 2 bases to trimming and J lost 2 bases, with 10 bases between them. The CDR3 loop is CASSYKGVPYEQYF. As DNA, the CDR3 is TGTGCCAGCAGTTACAAGGGGGTACCCTACGAGCAGTACTTC.

J is TRBJ1-5 and V is TRBV6-1, with D possibly matching TRBD1 (5 bases). Trimming took off 8 bases at V and 2 bases at J, with 10 bases between the two ends. CDR1 is MNHNS and CDR2 is SASEGT in the germline V gene. The CDR3 has 13 amino acids. The CDR3 DNA is TGTGCCAGCTGGCGGGGGGGCAATCAGCCCCAGCATTTT. This translates into CASWRGGNQPQHF.

J is TRBJ2-3 and V is TRBV5-1; D gene unclear. Per germline, CDR1 SGHRS and CDR2 YFSETQ. V was clipped by 0 bases and J by 0 bases, with 5 bases between them. The CDR3 extends over 14 amino acids. Here the CDR3 DNA reads TGCGCCAGCAGCTTGGAACACAGCACAGATACGCAGTATTTT. Amino acid sequence: CASSLEHSTDTQYF.

This clone was picked up one time. V gene TRBV14 combines with J gene TRBJ2-7; the D gene is possibly TRBD1 (6 bases). V was pared by 2 bases and J by 2 bases, with 16 bases between. Germline V gives CDR1 SGHDN, CDR2 FVKESK. The CDR3 runs to 16 residues. CDR3 sequence (DNA): TGTGCCAGCAGCCAACTTGGGACACCGACCCCCTACGAGCAGTACTTC. Protein sequence: CASSQLGTPTPYEQYF.

The genes are TRBV6-1 and TRBJ1-2, with TRBD1 matching 7 bases. The J segment lost 3 bases and the V segment lost 6 bases, leaving 7 bases of the junction unmatched. Germline assignment: CDR1 MNHNS and CDR2 SASEGT. This CDR3 contains 14 residues. CDR3 sequence (DNA): TGTGCCAGCAGACGACAGGGATCCCACTATGGCTACACCTTC. Protein sequence: CASRRQGSHYGYTF.

The chain links TRBV2 to TRBJ1-2; D call uncertain. The germline gives CDR1 SNHLY, CDR2 FYNNEI. This CDR3 region has 13 residues. V lost 4 bases and J lost 7, with 13 bases in between. The CDR3 reads CASSVEGSPGYTF. The CDR3 DNA sequence: TGTGCCAGCAGTGTGGAGGGCAGCCCTGGCTACACCTTC.

This chain uses TRBV4-1 with TRBJ2-7; possibly TRBD1 for D (5 bases). Germline V lookup: CDR1 MGHRA, CDR2 YSYEKL. Trimming shortened V by 0 bases and J by 6 bases, and 15 bases separated the two germline ends. There are 15 residues in the CDR3. This CDR3 reads CASSQDLGAKGEQYF. The CDR3 region has the DNA TGCGCCAGCAGCCAAGATCTAGGGGCTAAAGGCGAGCAGTACTTC.

This chain connects TRBV5-4 to TRBJ1-1, with D maybe TRBD1 (5 bases). Germline loops: CDR1 SGHNT, CDR2 YYREEE (reference sequence). V lost 10 bases to trimming and J lost 1 base, with 17 bases between them. The CDR3 has 14 residues. CDR3 DNA sequence: TGTGCCGGACAAGGCGGATTGGCGAACACTGAAGCTTTCTTT. This codes for CAGQGGLANTEAFF.

This sequence joins TRBV4-1 and TRBJ2-3; D possibly corresponds to TRBD1 (5 bases). Germline lookup yields CDR1 MGHRA and CDR2 YSYEKL. This CDR3 region has 18 residues. Trimming took 1 base from V and 0 from J, leaving 17 bases between them. The CDR3 coding sequence is TGCGCCAGCAGCCAAGGCCCCGACAGAAGTCCAAGCACAGATACGCAGTATTTT. Translating gives CASSQGPDRSPSTDTQYF.